Reported below is one T cell receptor beta chain. Its specificity is unknown. The sample's time point: patch test 3, about 24 weeks after DPC sensitization. The treatment is: therapeutic diphenylcyclopropenone sensitization with weekly scalp DPC. These data belong to a study of human T cells and chemical hapten exposure. Findings and caveats of the study: Counts of expanded TCRs (at PT1) showed a positive correlation with patch test score. High-frequency TCRs, those above 1 in 1000, stayed the same after DPC sensitization.

TCRdb independently ran MiXCR on the RACE reads; one entry per CDR3 protein. The data hold about 160,000 distinct CDR3 sequences, with 25% to 30% observed a single time. Germline assignment: CDR1 SQVTM and CDR2 ANQGSEA. V lost 6 bases and J lost 4; bases outside the gene matches: 2. CDR3 length equals 13 residues. The source of this sequence is a woman aged 18 to 35 with alopecia areata. Some clones in this sample may be carry-over from other donors' samples. The chain is built from TRBV29-1 and TRBJ2-2; 10 bases align to TRBD1. Source: whole blood, taken in connection with sensitization to the hapten diphenylcyclopropenone (DPC). CDR3 DNA: TGCAGCGTGCGGGACAGGGGCACCGGGGAGCTGTTTTTT. Its translation is CSVRDRGTGELFF.